This T cell receptor (beta chain) derives from a study of blood T cell repertoires in COVID-19. Original processing methods: Reference gene primer amplification in the assay estimated nucleated cell counts. Libraries were prepared by immunoSEQ multiplex PCR; TCRdb keeps only in-frame clonotypes and omits some of them. Clonal size and the V and J genes are those of that table, whereas D and trimming came from the DNA. The sample includes under 200,000 clones, 87% of them seen just once. V dropped 7 bases and J dropped 8; count of bases not matched to a gene: 10. This CDR3 comprises 12 residues. The germline V gene encodes CDR1 SQVTM and CDR2 ANQGSEA.

Material for sequencing was peripheral blood. The clonotype originates from a man aged 55 to 70 with active or convalescent COVID-19. J is TRBJ1-2 and V is TRBV29-1; TRBD1 aligns across 7 bases. The CDR3 DNA sequence: TGCAGCGCACTAGACAGGGCTAGGGGCTACACCTTC. This encodes CSALDRARGYTF. The whole variable domain, filled in from reference TRBV29-1 and TRBJ1-2, reads SAVISQKPSRDICQRGTSLTIQCQVDSQVTMMFWYRQQPGQSLTLIATANQGSEATYESGFVIDKFPISRPNLTFSTLTVSNMSPEDSSIYLCSALDRARGYTFGSGTRLTVV.